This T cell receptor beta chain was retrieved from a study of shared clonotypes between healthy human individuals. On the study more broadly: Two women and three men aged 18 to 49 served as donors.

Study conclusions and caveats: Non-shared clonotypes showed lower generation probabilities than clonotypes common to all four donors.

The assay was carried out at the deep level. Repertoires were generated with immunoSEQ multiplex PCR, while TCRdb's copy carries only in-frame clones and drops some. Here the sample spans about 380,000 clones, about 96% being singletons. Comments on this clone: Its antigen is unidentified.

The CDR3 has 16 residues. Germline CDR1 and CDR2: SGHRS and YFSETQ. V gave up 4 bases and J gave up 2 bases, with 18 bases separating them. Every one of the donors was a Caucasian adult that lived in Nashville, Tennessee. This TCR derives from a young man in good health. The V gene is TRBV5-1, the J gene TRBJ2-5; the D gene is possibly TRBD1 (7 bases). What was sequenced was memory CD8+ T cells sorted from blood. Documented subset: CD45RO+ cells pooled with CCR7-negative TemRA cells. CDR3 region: CASSQRGTVAQETQYF. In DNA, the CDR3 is TGCGCCAGCAGCCAACGGGGGACAGTGGCTCAAGAGACCCAGTACTTC. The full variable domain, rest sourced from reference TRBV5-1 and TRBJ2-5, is KAGVTQTPRYLIKTRGQQVTLSCSPISGHRSVSWYQQTPGQGLQFLFEYFSETQRNKGNFPGRFSGRQFSNSRSEMNVSTLELGDSALYLCASSQRGTVAQETQYFGPGTRLLVL.